These T cell receptor beta chains were read from a single sample in a study of cytomegalovirus exposure and HLA in healthy donors. Using immunoSEQ multiplex PCR, the repertoire was profiled, and TCRdb retains in-frame clones only, with some absent. The profile covers around 130,000 clones, with about four fifths appearing a single time and roughly 4% taken by the ten largest. Sequencing was carried out using PBMCs. Every receptor here comes from a woman aged 40 to 55 in good health and CMV-seronegative. CDR3s include the opening cysteine and the closing phenylalanine or tryptophan. Each record gives: D gene, J gene, clone size, V gene, CDR3 DNA, CDR3 protein. A D gene is named only where the DNA matches it firmly. Size is omitted from some rows. Given values are once, few, many or a class for expanded clones.

>TRBD1|TRBJ2-7|NA|TRBV7-8
TGTGCCAGCAGCTTAGAGTGGGGGACAGTCACCTACGAGCAGTACTTC
CASSLEWGTVTYEQYF
>TRBD1|TRBJ2-7|NA|TRBV14
TGTGCCAGCAGCCGACGTATTCGGGACAGGGGCTACGAGCAGTACTTC
CASSRRIRDRGYEQYF
>NA|TRBJ2-2|NA|TRBV10-2
TGCGCCGCAACCGGCGGGAAGGTCGGGGAGCTGTTTTTT
CAATGGKVGELFF
>NA|TRBJ2-5|NA|TRBV5-1
TGCGCCAGCAGCTACCCAGGGGAGACCCAGTACTTC
CASSYPGETQYF
>NA|TRBJ2-7|NA|TRBV18
TGTGCCAGCTCCCCATCCGGGGATGGGGTCTACGAGCAGTACTTC
CASSPSGDGVYEQYF
>TRBD1|TRBJ1-2|NA|TRBV2
TGTGCCAGCACCGGGACAGGGGATGGCTACACCTTC
CASTGTGDGYTF
>NA|TRBJ2-3|NA|TRBV5-1
TGCGCCAGCAGCTCCGGGACTTCGACAGATACGCAGTATTTT
CASSSGTSTDTQYF
>TRBD2|TRBJ2-5|NA|TRBV7-8
TGTGCCAGCAGCCACCCTCGGGGACTAGCGGGGGGCGGGTACCAAGAGACCCAGTACTTC
CASSHPRGLAGGGYQETQYF
>TRBD2|TRBJ2-3|NA|TRBV5-4
TGTGCCAGCAGCTTGAGCCGGGGGGAGGGAGATACGCAGTATTTT
CASSLSRGEGDTQYF
>TRBD1|TRBJ2-1|NA|TRBV15
TGTGCCACCAGCAGAGAGGGCATAGGGGGCGGCTACAATGAGCAGTTCTTC
CATSREGIGGGYNEQFF
>NA|TRBJ1-2|NA|TRBV15
TGTGCCACCAGCAGAGATCTTCAGGGAATGGGCTACACCTTC
CATSRDLQGMGYTF
>NA|TRBJ2-1|NA|TRBV5-6
TGTGCCAGCAGCGTACTAGTTTACAATGAGCAGTTCTTC
CASSVLVYNEQFF
>TRBD1|TRBJ1-2|NA|TRBV5-1
TGCGCCAGCAGCTTTGGACAGGGAGAGGTTGGCTACACCTTC
CASSFGQGEVGYTF
>NA|TRBJ2-7|once|TRBV7-2
TGTGCCAGCAGCCACCGGCGGGACAGTCCTTTTCTCTCCTACGAGCAGTACTTC
CASSHRRDSPFLSYEQYF
>TRBD1|TRBJ2-7|NA|TRBV19
TGTGCCAGTAGCGACAGGGCCCCCCGATCCTACGAGCAGTACTTC
CASSDRAPRSYEQYF
>NA|TRBJ2-3|few|TRBV5-4
TGTGCCAGCAGCTTACTCACAGATACGCAGTATTTT
CASSLLTDTQYF
>NA|TRBJ1-2|few|TRBV7-9
TGTGCCAGCAGCTTAGGGGAGGCCTTCTATGGCTACACCTTC
CASSLGEAFYGYTF
>NA|TRBJ2-6|NA|TRBV29-1
TGCAGCGTTGAAGGTTGGAGGGAGACAGGGGCCAACGTCCTGACTTTC
CSVEGWRETGANVLTF
>NA|TRBJ1-4|once|TRBV7-2
TGTGCCAGCAGCCCCCGGCGGGGAGGCGGAGAAAAACTGTTTTTT
CASSPRRGGGEKLFF
>NA|TRBJ1-1|NA|TRBV2
TGTGCCAGCACCCGGGAGAACACTGAAGCTTTCTTT
CASTRENTEAFF
>NA|TRBJ2-2|NA|TRBV28
TGTGCCAGCAGTTTAGCGGGGCAGACCGGGGAGCTGTTTTTT
CASSLAGQTGELFF
>TRBD2|TRBJ2-7|NA|TRBV7-2
TGTGCCAGCAGCTTAGTGGGCGCCGTGGGACTAGCGGCCTACGAGCAGTACTTC
CASSLVGAVGLAAYEQYF
>NA|TRBJ2-5|NA|TRBV16
TGTGCCAGCAGCCAATACGGGAACAGCATACAAGAGACCCAGTACTTC
CASSQYGNSIQETQYF
>NA|TRBJ2-7|few|TRBV5-1
TGCGCCAGCAGCCTGGGACCCGAGGAGTCCTACGAGCAGTACTTC
CASSLGPEESYEQYF
>NA|TRBJ2-1|NA|TRBV6-1
TGTGCCAGCAACCGGGGCAATGAGCAGTTCTTC
CASNRGNEQFF
>NA|TRBJ2-1|NA|TRBV5-1
TGCGCCAGCAGCTTGGGGGCTGGGTGGAATGAGCAGTTCTTC
CASSLGAGWNEQFF
>TRBD2|TRBJ2-2|once|TRBV10-3
TGTGCCATCAGTGCAGGGACTAGCGGGAGGGATTACACCGGGGAGCTGTTTTTT
CAISAGTSGRDYTGELFF
>TRBD2|TRBJ2-1|NA|TRBV19
TGTGCCAGTAGTTCGACCCTGTCTGGGCTAGCGGGAAGGAATGAGCAGTTCTTC
CASSSTLSGLAGRNEQFF
>NA|TRBJ2-3|NA|TRBV7-9
TGTGCCAGCAGCTTCGTCACAGATACGCAGTATTTT
CASSFVTDTQYF
>NA|TRBJ1-6|NA|TRBV5-4
TGTGCCAGCAGCTCAGGCCAGGGTAGGCCCCTCCACTTT
CASSSGQGRPLHF
>TRBD1|TRBJ1-4|NA|TRBV27
TGTGCCAGCAGTAACCTCCCCGGGACAGGGGGCGAAAAACTGTTTTTT
CASSNLPGTGGEKLFF
>NA|TRBJ1-5|few|TRBV7-9
TGTGCCAGCAGCTTAGCGGACAGCCTGGGGCCCCAGCATTTT
CASSLADSLGPQHF
>NA|TRBJ2-2|once|TRBV6-6
TGTGCCAGCAACCCGACCACGGGGATCCAGCTGTTTTTT
CASNPTTGIQLFF
>TRBD2|TRBJ2-7|NA|TRBV4-1
TGCGCCAGCAGCCCCGGCTGGACTAGCGGGCTTTACGAGCAGTACTTC
CASSPGWTSGLYEQYF
>TRBD1|TRBJ1-3|NA|TRBV27
TGTGCCAGCAGCACAGGACAGGGGGCTGGAAACACCATATATTTT
CASSTGQGAGNTIYF
>NA|TRBJ2-1|NA|TRBV29-1
TGCAGCGCCCTGAGCCCGCAAAAAACCCACAATGAGCAGTTCTTC
CSALSPQKTHNEQFF
>TRBD1|TRBJ2-7|NA|TRBV4-1
TGCGCCAGCAGCGACCGGGACAGGGGCTACGAGCAGTACTTC
CASSDRDRGYEQYF
>TRBD1|TRBJ1-2|NA|TRBV6-1
TGTGCCAGCAGTGAATCCGTGACAGGGCCTAGGGGCTACACCTTC
CASSESVTGPRGYTF
>NA|TRBJ1-2|once|TRBV7-6
TGTGCCAGCAGCTTGGGGTCGGGGGGCTACACCTTC
CASSLGSGGYTF
>NA|TRBJ2-5|once|TRBV5-1
TGCGCCAGCAGCCTTGGATGGGCCCAAGAGACCCAGTACTTC
CASSLGWAQETQYF
>NA|TRBJ1-3|NA|TRBV5-1
TGCGCCAGCAGCTCCTATAGGGGAGGGAGCTCTGGAAACACCATATATTTT
CASSSYRGGSSGNTIYF
>TRBD1|TRBJ2-1|NA|TRBV14
TGTGCCAGCAGCCAGGACCTACCGGGACAGGAGATCTATTCATCCTCCTACAATGAGCAGTTCTTC
CASSQDLPGQEIYSSSYNEQFF
>NA|TRBJ1-1|once|TRBV28
TGTGCCTCCCGGACACTGGGCAACACTGAAGCTTTCTTT
CASRTLGNTEAFF
>TRBD2|TRBJ2-1|NA|TRBV7-8
TGTGCCAGCAGCCCGAGGACTAGCGGCAATGAGCAGTTCTTC
CASSPRTSGNEQFF
>TRBD1|TRBJ2-5|once|TRBV10-3
TGTGCCATCGGGGACAGCCAAGAGACCCAGTACTTC
CAIGDSQETQYF
>NA|TRBJ1-1|NA|TRBV27
TGTGCCAGCAGTTTATCTCTCGTTGGGCGGGCCCGGTTGAACACTGAAGCTTTCTTT
CASSLSLVGRARLNTEAFF
>NA|TRBJ1-5|many|TRBV7-8
TGTGCCAGCAGCTTATGGCAGGGATTTAATCAGCCCCAGCATTTT
CASSLWQGFNQPQHF
>TRBD1|TRBJ2-3|NA|TRBV6-6
TGTGCCAGCATTACAGGGGCGGCAGATACGCAGTATTTT
CASITGAADTQYF